Each of the 24 T cell receptor beta chains below was sequenced from the same sample in a study of shared clonotypes between healthy human individuals. TCRdb's copy holds only in-frame clones and misses some; the assay was immunoSEQ multiplex PCR. This table has about 490,000 clones, roughly 80% appearing once. Sequencing was done on a sample of PBMCs. Receptor source: a woman aged 40-49 years in good health. Some clones in this sample may be carry-over from other donors' samples.

This clone showed up just a few times. The chain has TRBV5-1 and TRBJ2-5, with D perhaps TRBD1 (6 bases). Trimming took 3 bases from V and 2 from J, leaving 11 bases between them. Germline V lookup: CDR1 SGHRS, CDR2 YFSETQ. The CDR3 spans 14 residues. CDR3 sequence (DNA): TGCGCCAGCAGCTCGGACAGTTTTCAAGAGACCCAGTACTTC. It translates to CASSSDSFQETQYF.

The V gene is TRBV5-4, the J gene TRBJ1-2; TRBD1 matches at 9 bases. CDR1 is SGHNT and CDR2 is YYREEE in the germline V gene (reference sequence). With V trimmed by 4 bases and J by 8 bases, 6 bases remained unmatched. CDR3 length: 13 amino acids. CDR3: CASSRTGEGGYTF. CDR3 nucleotide sequence: TGTGCCAGCAGCCGGACAGGGGAAGGGGGCTACACCTTC.

This clone has a single count. Given a far larger clone just one base away, this is likely a sequencing read error. J is TRBJ2-3 and V is TRBV28; the D is unclear. The germline CDR1 and CDR2 sequences are MDHEN and SYDVKM. The CDR3 sequence is 12 residues long. CDR3 residues: CASRFSTDAQYF. Written as DNA, the CDR3 is TGTGCCAGCAGGTTTAGCACAGATGCGCAGTATTTT.

The chain recombines TRBV19 with TRBJ1-5, with 7 bases lining up with TRBD1. Germline V gene data show CDR1 as LNHDA and CDR2 as SQIVND (reference sequence). The length of the CDR3 is 16 residues. J lost 4 bases, V lost 3 bases, and 9 bases had no gene match. The CDR3: CASSMAWGQRNQPQHF. The CDR3 DNA follows: TGTGCCAGTAGTATGGCCTGGGGACAGAGAAATCAGCCCCAGCATTTT.

The rearrangement uses TRBV6-1 and TRBJ2-5; TRBD1 matches at 8 bases. Germline lookup yields CDR1 MNHNS and CDR2 SASEGT. With V trimmed by 3 bases and J by 5 bases, 5 bases remained unmatched. This CDR3 has 14 amino acids. The CDR3 loop is CASSDSGGRETQYF. The CDR3 DNA sequence: TGTGCCAGCAGTGACTCAGGGGGCCGGGAGACCCAGTACTTC.

The chain couples TRBV5-1 to TRBJ2-5, with 10 bases identical to TRBD2. V dropped 5 bases and J dropped 4; count of bases not matched to a gene: 8. CDR1 and CDR2 (germline): SGHRS, YFSETQ. This CDR3 spans 15 amino acids. For the CDR3, the DNA is TGCGCCAGCAGTGGGGCTAGCGGGAGTAGAGAGACCCAGTACTTC. Residues: CASSGASGSRETQYF.

The chain recombines TRBV10-3 with TRBJ1-5; D call uncertain. Trimming took 3 bases from V and 0 from J, leaving 6 bases between them. The CDR3 runs 14 residues. Germline CDR1 is ENHRY and CDR2 is SYGVKD. Here the CDR3 DNA reads TGTGCCATCAGTGAAAGAAATAGCAATCAGCCCCAGCATTTT. It encodes CAISERNSNQPQHF.

This sequence joins TRBV7-9 and TRBJ2-2, with 8 bases identical to TRBD1. V trimming: 7 bases; J trimming: 6 bases; junction bases outside the gene matches: 13. This CDR3 contains 16 residues. CDR1 and CDR2 (germline): SEHNR, FQNEAQ (reference sequence). The CDR3 DNA follows: TGTGCCAGCATCGCGGCTGGCAGGGGGCGTTCCGGGGAGCTGTTTTTT. This translates into CASIAAGRGRSGELFF.

This chain joins TRBV30 and TRBJ2-7, with TRBD1 matching over 8 bases. The germline V gene has CDR1 GTSNPN and CDR2 SVGIG (reference sequence). Trimming cost V 2 bases and J 2 bases; bases outside gene matches: 2. The CDR3 has 13 amino acids. The CDR3 bases are TGTGCCTGGAGTATACAGGGGGCCTACGAGCAGTACTTC. Encoded protein: CAWSIQGAYEQYF.

Ten or more counts support this clone. The chain links TRBV27 to TRBJ2-1, with a weak D call TRBD2 (6 bases). The CDR3 is 15 residues long. From germline, CDR1 is MNHEY and CDR2 SMNVEV (reference sequence). V was trimmed by 5 bases and J by 3 bases, leaving 14 bases between them. The CDR3 protein is CASSRRGGDYNEQFF. The CDR3 DNA follows: TGTGCCAGCAGTCGTAGGGGCGGGGACTACAATGAGCAGTTCTTC.

As regards this clone: A single base separates this from a much larger clone, so it may be a read error. The chain links TRBV7-8 to TRBJ1-2; no definite D call. Germline V lookup: CDR1 SGHVS, CDR2 FQNEAQ. V was trimmed by 1 base and J by 2 bases, leaving 5 bases between them. The CDR3 loop spans 13 amino acids. The CDR3 coding sequence is TGTGCCAGCAGCTTAGGGGTAAACTATGGCTACACCTTC. As protein: CASSLGVNYGYTF.

The gene calls are TRBV7-2 and TRBJ2-1; 9 bases map to TRBD1. Losses at the gene ends were 3 bases for V and 8 bases for J; bases not matched to a gene: 11. The CDR3 runs 16 residues. Germline CDR1 SGHTA, CDR2 FQGNSA. In DNA form, the CDR3 reads TGTGCCAGCAGCTTCAGAGTGACAGGGGGTCGGGATGAGCAGTTCTTC. Translated, it gives CASSFRVTGGRDEQFF.

The CDR3 DNA follows: TGTGCCTGGAGTGTGTCGGAGAACTATGGCTACACCTTC. Protein product: CAWSVSENYGYTF. This rearrangement joins TRBV30 to TRBJ1-2, with D hard to call. The CDR3 is made up of 13 amino acids. The V end lost 0 bases, the J end lost 2 bases, and 7 bases lay between the germline ends. CDR1 is GTSNPN and CDR2 is SVGIG in the germline V gene (reference sequence).

In this sample, this clone turned up many times. The same CDR3 also results from other DNA sequences found in this sample. The chain combines TRBV7-8 with TRBJ1-2; TRBD1 is a possible D gene (6 bases). V lost 2 bases and J lost 3, with 10 bases in between. The CDR3 has 14 residues. CDR1 and CDR2 (germline): SGHVS, FQNEAQ. The chain's CDR3 is CASSLKRTDYGYTF. In DNA, the CDR3 is TGTGCCAGCAGCTTAAAGCGGACAGACTATGGCTACACCTTC. Together with reference TRBV7-8 and TRBJ1-2, the CDR3 gives the full variable domain: GAGVSQSPRYKVAKRGQDVALRCDPISGHVSLFWYQQALGQGPEFLTYFQNEAQLDKSGLPSDRFFAERPEGSVSTLKIQRTQQEDSAVYLCASSLKRTDYGYTFGSGTRLTVV.

The CDR3 nucleotides read TGTGCCAGCAGCTTCCCGGGCTACTCTGGAAACACCATATATTTT. Amino acid sequence: CASSFPGYSGNTIYF. The chain has TRBV11-2 and TRBJ1-3; no clear D. V dropped 3 bases and J dropped 0 bases, with 9 bases sitting between them. Germline loops: CDR1 SGHAT, CDR2 FQNNGV. CDR3 length: 15 amino acids.

The table lists this clone with a count of one. The chain is built from TRBV7-2 and TRBJ2-2; perhaps D is TRBD1 or TRBD2 (5 bases each). The CDR3 sequence is 17 residues long. The germline gives CDR1 SGHTA, CDR2 FQGNSA. V was shortened by 5 bases and J by 5 bases, with 21 bases between the two germline ends. This chain's CDR3 is CASSPTVLGELTGELFF. The CDR3, as DNA: TGTGCCAGCAGCCCTACGGTGTTGGGGGAGTTGACCGGGGAGCTGTTTTTT.

V gene TRBV9 combines with J gene TRBJ2-5; 7 bases are shared with TRBD1. The CDR3 spans 14 residues. Trimming took 4 bases from V and 10 from J; bases not matched to a gene: 13. Germline V gene lookup returns CDR1 SGDLS and CDR2 YYNGEE. The CDR3 here is CASSLRTGASDQYF. The CDR3 bases are TGTGCCAGCAGCCTCCGGACAGGCGCGTCGGACCAGTACTTC. Full variable domain (remainder filled in from reference TRBV9 and TRBJ2-5): DSGVTQTPKHLITATGQRVTLRCSPRSGDLSVYWYQQSLDQGLQFLIQYYNGEERAKGNILERFSAQQFPDLHSELNLSSLELGDSALYFCASSLRTGASDQYFGPGTRLLVL.

The chain carries TRBV6-4 and TRBJ2-2; TRBD2 might be the D (6 bases). This CDR3 is 14 amino acids long. V was cut by 6 bases and J by 4 bases, with 12 bases left in between. Germline assignment: CDR1 MRHNA and CDR2 SNTAGT. The CDR3 here is CASSPEGVTGELFF. CDR3 nucleotide sequence: TGTGCCAGCAGCCCGGAGGGAGTCACCGGGGAGCTGTTTTTT.

The rearrangement joins TRBV28 to TRBJ2-7; perhaps TRBD2 as D (7 bases). Trimming shortened V by 6 bases and J by 0 bases, and 15 bases separated the two germline ends. The CDR3 spans 15 residues. Germline loops: CDR1 MDHEN, CDR2 SYDVKM. CDR3 DNA sequence: TGTGCCAGCAGGGGTCGGGGGGCTAGCTCCTACGAGCAGTACTTC. This sequence encodes CASRGRGASSYEQYF. Using reference TRBV28 and TRBJ2-7 for the parts outside the CDR3, the full variable domain is DVKVTQSSRYLVKRTGEKVFLECVQDMDHENMFWYRQDPGLGLRLIYFSYDVKMKEKGDIPEGYSVSREKKERFSLILESASTNQTSMYLCASRGRGASSYEQYFGPGTRLTVT.

As concerns this clone: A much larger clone sits a single nucleotide away, making a read error possible. V usage is TRBV19 and J usage is TRBJ2-7, with TRBD2 identical over 12 bases. The CDR3 is 16 residues long. The V and J ends lost 5 bases and 4 bases, in that order; junction bases with no gene match: 9. Looked up from germline, CDR1 is LNHDA and CDR2 is SQIVND (reference sequence). The CDR3 protein is CASSVQLAGGWYEQYF. In nucleotides, the CDR3 is TGTGCCAGTAGTGTGCAACTAGCGGGAGGTTGGTACGAGCAGTACTTC.

The chain is built from TRBV6-1 and TRBJ2-7; 7 bases align to TRBD1. CDR3 size: 15 residues. V shed 5 bases and J 1 base; nucleotides not matched to a gene: 8. The germline V gene has CDR1 MNHNS and CDR2 SASEGT. The CDR3 DNA sequence: TGTGCCAGCAGTTTCTTGCCGGGACAGTCCTACGAGCAGTACTTC. This gives the protein CASSFLPGQSYEQYF.

This chain joins TRBV29-1 and TRBJ2-1, with TRBD2 matching 7 bases. The germline gives CDR1 SQVTM, CDR2 ANQGSEA. This CDR3 has 13 amino acids. The V segment lost 7 bases and the J segment 6 bases; nucleotides outside the gene matches: 9. CDR3 region: CSAEASGTNEQFF. For the CDR3, the DNA is TGCAGCGCCGAGGCTAGCGGCACCAATGAGCAGTTCTTC.

The chain combines TRBV2 with TRBJ2-1; 10 bases are a match to TRBD1. The CDR3 consists of 15 residues. The germline V gene has CDR1 SNHLY and CDR2 FYNNEI. After removal of 5 bases from V and 6 bases from J, the junction contained 7 bases not matched to a gene. This CDR3 is CASSRGQGVFNEQFF. Written as DNA, the CDR3 is TGTGCCAGCAGTAGAGGACAGGGGGTGTTCAATGAGCAGTTCTTC.

The rearrangement uses TRBV28 and TRBJ1-3, with 8 bases lining up with TRBD1. The trim removed 6 bases at V and 2 bases at J, leaving 3 bases unmatched. The CDR3 has 14 residues. CDR1 MDHEN and CDR2 SYDVKM come from the germline V gene. The CDR3 reads CASRPRGPGNTIYF. DNA of the CDR3: TGTGCCAGCAGGCCCAGGGGGCCTGGAAACACCATATATTTT. The whole variable domain, remainder taken from reference TRBV28 and TRBJ1-3, is DVKVTQSSRYLVKRTGEKVFLECVQDMDHENMFWYRQDPGLGLRLIYFSYDVKMKEKGDIPEGYSVSREKKERFSLILESASTNQTSMYLCASRPRGPGNTIYFGEGSWLTVV.